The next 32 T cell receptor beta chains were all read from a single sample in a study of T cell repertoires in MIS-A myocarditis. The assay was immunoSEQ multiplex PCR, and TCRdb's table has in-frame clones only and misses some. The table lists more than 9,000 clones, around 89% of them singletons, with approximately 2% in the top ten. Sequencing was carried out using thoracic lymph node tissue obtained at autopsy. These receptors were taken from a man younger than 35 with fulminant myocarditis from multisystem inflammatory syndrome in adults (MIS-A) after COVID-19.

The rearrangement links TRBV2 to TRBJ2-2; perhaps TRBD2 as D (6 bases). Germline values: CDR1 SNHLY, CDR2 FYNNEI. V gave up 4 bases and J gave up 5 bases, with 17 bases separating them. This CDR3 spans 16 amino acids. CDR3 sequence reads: CASSAGGSSKTGELFF. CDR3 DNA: TGTGCCAGCAGTGCAGGAGGGTCTAGCAAAACCGGGGAGCTGTTTTTT. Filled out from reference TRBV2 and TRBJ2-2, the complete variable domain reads EPEVTQTPSHQVTQMGQEVILRCVPISNHLYFYWYRQILGQKVEFLVSFYNNEISEKSEIFDDQFSVERPDGSNFTLKIRSTKLEDSAMYFCASSAGGSSKTGELFFGEGSRLTVL.

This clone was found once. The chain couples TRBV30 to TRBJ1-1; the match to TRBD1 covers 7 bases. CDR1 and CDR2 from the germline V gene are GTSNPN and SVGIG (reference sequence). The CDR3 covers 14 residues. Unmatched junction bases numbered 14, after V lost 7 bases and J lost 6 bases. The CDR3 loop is CALRQGQSTAEAFF. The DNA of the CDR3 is TGTGCCTTAAGACAGGGCCAAAGCACCGCTGAAGCTTTCTTT.

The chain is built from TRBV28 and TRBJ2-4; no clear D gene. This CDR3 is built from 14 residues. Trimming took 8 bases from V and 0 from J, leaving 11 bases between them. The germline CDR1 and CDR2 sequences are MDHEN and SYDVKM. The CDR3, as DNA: TGTGCCAGCTCAACGACCCTAGCCAAAAACATTCAGTACTTC. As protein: CASSTTLAKNIQYF.

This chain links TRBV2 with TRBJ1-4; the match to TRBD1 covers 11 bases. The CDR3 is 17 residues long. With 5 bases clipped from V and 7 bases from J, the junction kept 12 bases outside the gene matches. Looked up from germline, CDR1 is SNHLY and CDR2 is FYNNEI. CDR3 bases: TGTGCCAGCAGTCCGGGACAGGGGGTATTGGGGCGTGAAAAACTGTTTTTT. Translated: CASSPGQGVLGREKLFF.

The CDR3 DNA is TGTGCCAGCAGAGCAGGGGCCACCAACACTGAAGCTTTCTTT. Translating it yields CASRAGATNTEAFF. The chain combines TRBV9 with TRBJ1-1; weak D call: TRBD1 (6 bases). Between the trimmed V and J ends, which lost 5 bases and 2 bases, there was a span of 13 bases. Germline V gene sequence: CDR1 SGDLS, CDR2 YYNGEE. The CDR3 contains 14 residues.

The CDR3 bases are TGTGCCAGCAGCCACCTGAGACAGGGATTCAATCAGCCCCAGCATTTT. This codes for CASSHLRQGFNQPQHF. V and J are TRBV28 and TRBJ1-5; 7 bases agree with TRBD1. CDR1 and CDR2 from the germline V gene are MDHEN and SYDVKM. The CDR3 extends over 16 amino acids. Germline trimming cut 6 bases from V and 3 bases from J; bases unmatched to any gene: 11.

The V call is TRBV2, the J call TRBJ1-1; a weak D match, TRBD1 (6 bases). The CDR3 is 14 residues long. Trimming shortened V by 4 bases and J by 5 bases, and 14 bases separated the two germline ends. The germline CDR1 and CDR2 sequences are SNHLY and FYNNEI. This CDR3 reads CASSVGGARTEAFF. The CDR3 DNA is TGTGCCAGCAGTGTAGGGGGAGCGCGGACTGAAGCTTTCTTT.

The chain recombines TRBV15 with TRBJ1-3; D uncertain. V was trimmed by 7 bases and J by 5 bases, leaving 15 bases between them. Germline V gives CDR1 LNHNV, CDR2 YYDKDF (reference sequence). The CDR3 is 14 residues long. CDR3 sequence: CATNTNKERNTIYF. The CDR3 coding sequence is TGTGCCACCAACACAAATAAGGAAAGAAACACCATATATTTT.

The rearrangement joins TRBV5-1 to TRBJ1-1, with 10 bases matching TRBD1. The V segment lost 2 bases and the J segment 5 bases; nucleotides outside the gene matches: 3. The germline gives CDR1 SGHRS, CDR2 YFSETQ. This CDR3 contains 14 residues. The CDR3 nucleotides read TGCGCCAGCAGCTTAAGGGGACAGGGGACTGAAGCTTTCTTT. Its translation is CASSLRGQGTEAFF.

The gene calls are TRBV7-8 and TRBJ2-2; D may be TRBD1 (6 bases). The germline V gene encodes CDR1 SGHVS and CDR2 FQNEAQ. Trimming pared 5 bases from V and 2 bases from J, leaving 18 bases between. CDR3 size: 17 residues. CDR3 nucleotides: TGTGCCAGCAGCCTATACACCGGGACACCAAACACCGGGGAGCTGTTTTTT. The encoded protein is CASSLYTGTPNTGELFF.

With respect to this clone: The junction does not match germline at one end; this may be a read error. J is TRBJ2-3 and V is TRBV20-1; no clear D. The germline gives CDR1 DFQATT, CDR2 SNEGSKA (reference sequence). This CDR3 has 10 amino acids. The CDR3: CRLGRYTQYF. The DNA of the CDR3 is TGTCGTCTCGGGCGCTATACGCAGTATTTT.

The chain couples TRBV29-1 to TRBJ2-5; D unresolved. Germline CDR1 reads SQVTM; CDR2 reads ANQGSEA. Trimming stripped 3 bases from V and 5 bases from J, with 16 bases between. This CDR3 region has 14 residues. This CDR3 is CSVDRGEFVETQYF. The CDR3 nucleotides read TGCAGCGTTGACCGAGGAGAGTTTGTGGAGACCCAGTACTTC.

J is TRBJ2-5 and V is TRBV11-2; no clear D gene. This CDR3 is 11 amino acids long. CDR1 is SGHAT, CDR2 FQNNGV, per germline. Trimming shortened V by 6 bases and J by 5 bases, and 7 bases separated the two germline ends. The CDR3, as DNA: TGTGCCAGCAGTTCCTGGGAGACCCAGTACTTC. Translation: CASSSWETQYF. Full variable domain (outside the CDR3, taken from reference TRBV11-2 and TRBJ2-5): EAGVAQSPRYKIIEKRQSVAFWCNPISGHATLYWYQQILGQGPKLLIQFQNNGVVDDSQLPKDRFSAERLKGVDSTLKIQPAKLEDSAVYLCASSSWETQYFGPGTRLLVL.

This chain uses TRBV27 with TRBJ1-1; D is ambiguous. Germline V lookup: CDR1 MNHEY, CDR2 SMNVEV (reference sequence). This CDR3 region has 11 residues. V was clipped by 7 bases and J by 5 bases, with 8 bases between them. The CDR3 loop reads CASTKGTEAFF. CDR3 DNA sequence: TGTGCCAGCACTAAAGGGACTGAAGCTTTCTTT.

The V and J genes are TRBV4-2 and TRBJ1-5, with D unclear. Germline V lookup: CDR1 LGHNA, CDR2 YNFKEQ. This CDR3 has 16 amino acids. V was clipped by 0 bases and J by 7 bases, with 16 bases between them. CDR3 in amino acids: CASSQDPRQDLQPQHF. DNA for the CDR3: TGTGCCAGCAGCCAAGACCCCCGGCAGGACTTGCAGCCCCAGCATTTT.

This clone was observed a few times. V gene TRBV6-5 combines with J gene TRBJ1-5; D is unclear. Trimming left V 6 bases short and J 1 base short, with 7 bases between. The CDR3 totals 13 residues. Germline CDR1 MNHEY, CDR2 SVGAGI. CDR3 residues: CASRADSNQPQHF. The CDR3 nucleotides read TGTGCCAGCAGGGCGGACAGCAATCAGCCCCAGCATTTT.

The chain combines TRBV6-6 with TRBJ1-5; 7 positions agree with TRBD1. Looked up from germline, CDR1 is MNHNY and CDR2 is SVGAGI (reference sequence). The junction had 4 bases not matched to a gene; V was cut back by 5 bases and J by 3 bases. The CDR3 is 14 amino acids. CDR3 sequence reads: CASSPDRVNQPQHF. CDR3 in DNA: TGTGCCAGCAGTCCCGACAGGGTCAATCAGCCCCAGCATTTT.

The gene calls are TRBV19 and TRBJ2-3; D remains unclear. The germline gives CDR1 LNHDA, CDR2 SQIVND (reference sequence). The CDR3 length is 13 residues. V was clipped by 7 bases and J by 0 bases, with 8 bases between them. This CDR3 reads CASTEASTDTQYF. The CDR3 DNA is TGTGCCAGTACTGAAGCTAGCACAGATACGCAGTATTTT.

The CDR3 here is CASSVSDRAAGNTIYF. The CDR3 DNA reads as TGTGCCAGCAGCGTATCTGACAGGGCTGCTGGAAACACCATATATTTT. The rearrangement links TRBV9 to TRBJ1-3; TRBD1 aligns across 7 bases. Unmatched junction bases numbered 6, after V lost 1 base and J lost 2 bases. This CDR3 region has 16 residues. In germline, CDR1 is SGDLS, CDR2 YYNGEE.

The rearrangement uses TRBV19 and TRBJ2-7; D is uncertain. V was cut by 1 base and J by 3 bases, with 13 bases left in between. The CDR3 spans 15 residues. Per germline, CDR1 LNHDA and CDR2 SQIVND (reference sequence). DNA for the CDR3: TGTGCCAGTAGTATAGGCACAGCTACTTACTACGAGCAGTACTTC. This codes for CASSIGTATYYEQYF.

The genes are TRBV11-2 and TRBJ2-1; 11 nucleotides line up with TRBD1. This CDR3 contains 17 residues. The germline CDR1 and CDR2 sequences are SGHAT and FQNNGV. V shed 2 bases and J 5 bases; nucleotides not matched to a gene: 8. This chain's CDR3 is CASSLFSPGQGDNEQFF. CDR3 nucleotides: TGTGCCAGCAGCTTATTTTCACCGGGACAGGGGGACAATGAGCAGTTCTTC.

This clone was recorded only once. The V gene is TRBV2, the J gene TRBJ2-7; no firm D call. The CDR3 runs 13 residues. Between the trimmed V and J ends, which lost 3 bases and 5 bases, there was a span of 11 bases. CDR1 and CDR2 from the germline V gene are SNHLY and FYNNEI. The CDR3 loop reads CASSDRQTNEQYF. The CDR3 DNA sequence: TGTGCCAGCAGTGATAGGCAGACCAACGAGCAGTACTTC.

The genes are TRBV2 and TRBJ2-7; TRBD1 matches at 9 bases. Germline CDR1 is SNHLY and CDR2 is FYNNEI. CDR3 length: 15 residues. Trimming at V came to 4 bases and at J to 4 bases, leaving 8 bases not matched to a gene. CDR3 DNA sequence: TGTGCCAGCAGTGTTTTCGGGACAGGGTATTACGAGCAGTACTTC. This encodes CASSVFGTGYYEQYF.

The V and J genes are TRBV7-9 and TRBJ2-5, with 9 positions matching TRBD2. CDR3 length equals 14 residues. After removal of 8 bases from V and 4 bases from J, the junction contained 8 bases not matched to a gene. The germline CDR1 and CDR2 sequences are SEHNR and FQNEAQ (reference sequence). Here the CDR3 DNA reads TGTGCCAGCCTCGCGGGGGGGCCAGCAGAGACCCAGTACTTC. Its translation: CASLAGGPAETQYF.

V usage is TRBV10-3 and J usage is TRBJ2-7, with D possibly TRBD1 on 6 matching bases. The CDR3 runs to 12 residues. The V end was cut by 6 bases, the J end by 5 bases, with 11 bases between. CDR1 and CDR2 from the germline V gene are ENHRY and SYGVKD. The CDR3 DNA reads TGTGCCATCAGCCTACAGGGAGACGAGCAGTACTTC. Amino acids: CAISLQGDEQYF.

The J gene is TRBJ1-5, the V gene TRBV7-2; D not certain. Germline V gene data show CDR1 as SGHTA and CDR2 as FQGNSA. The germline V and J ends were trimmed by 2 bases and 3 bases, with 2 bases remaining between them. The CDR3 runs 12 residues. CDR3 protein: CASSLSNQPQHF. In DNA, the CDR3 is TGTGCCAGCAGCTTATCCAATCAGCCCCAGCATTTT.

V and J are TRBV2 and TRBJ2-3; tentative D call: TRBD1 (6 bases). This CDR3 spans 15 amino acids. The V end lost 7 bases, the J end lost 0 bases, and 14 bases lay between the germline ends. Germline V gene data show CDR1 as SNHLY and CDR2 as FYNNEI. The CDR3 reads CASNQRTASTDTQYF. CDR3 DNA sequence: TGTGCCAGCAACCAAAGGACAGCTAGCACAGATACGCAGTATTTT.

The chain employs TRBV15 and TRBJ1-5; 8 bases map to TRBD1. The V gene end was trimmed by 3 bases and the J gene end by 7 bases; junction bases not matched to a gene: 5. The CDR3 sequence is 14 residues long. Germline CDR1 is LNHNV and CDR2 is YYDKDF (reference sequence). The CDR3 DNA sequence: TGTGCCACCAGCAGTGACAGGGGTTCGCAGCCCCAGCATTTT. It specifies CATSSDRGSQPQHF.

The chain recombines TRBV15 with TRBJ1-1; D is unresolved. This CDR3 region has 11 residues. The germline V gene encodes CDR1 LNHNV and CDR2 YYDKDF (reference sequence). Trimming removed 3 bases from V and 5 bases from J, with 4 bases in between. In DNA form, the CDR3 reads TGTGCCACCAGCAGGAATACTGAAGCTTTCTTT. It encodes CATSRNTEAFF.

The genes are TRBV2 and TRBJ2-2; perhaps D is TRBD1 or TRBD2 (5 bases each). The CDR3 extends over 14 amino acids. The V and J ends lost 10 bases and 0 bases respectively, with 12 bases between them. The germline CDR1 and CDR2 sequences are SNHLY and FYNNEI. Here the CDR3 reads CAIAGAANTGELFF. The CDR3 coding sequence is TGTGCCATCGCCGGGGCCGCGAACACCGGGGAGCTGTTTTTT. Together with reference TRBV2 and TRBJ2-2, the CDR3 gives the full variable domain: EPEVTQTPSHQVTQMGQEVILRCVPISNHLYFYWYRQILGQKVEFLVSFYNNEISEKSEIFDDQFSVERPDGSNFTLKIRSTKLEDSAMYFCAIAGAANTGELFFGEGSRLTVL.

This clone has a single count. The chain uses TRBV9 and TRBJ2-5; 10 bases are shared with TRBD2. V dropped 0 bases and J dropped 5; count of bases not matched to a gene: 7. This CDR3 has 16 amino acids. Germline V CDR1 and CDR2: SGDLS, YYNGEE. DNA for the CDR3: TGTGCCAGCAGCGTAGCGAGCGGGGGGGCCCAGGAGACCCAGTACTTC. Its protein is CASSVASGGAQETQYF.

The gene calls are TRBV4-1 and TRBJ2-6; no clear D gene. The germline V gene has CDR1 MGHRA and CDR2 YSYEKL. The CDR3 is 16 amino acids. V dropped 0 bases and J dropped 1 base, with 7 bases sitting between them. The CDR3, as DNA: TGCGCCAGCAGCCAAGATACTCATTCTGGGGCCAACGTCCTGACTTTC. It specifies CASSQDTHSGANVLTF.